This T cell receptor beta chain emerged from a study of T cells of healthy individuals. J gave up 5 bases and V 4 bases, and 7 bases lay outside the gene matches. The CDR3 runs 14 residues. Per the germline V gene, CDR1 is SGHDN and CDR2 is FVKESK. One entry per CDR3 protein results from TCRdb running MiXCR on the 5' RACE reads. The repertoire includes 75,000 to 95,000 distinct CDR3 sequences, about 5% of them detected once, and 7% to 9% sits in the top ten. This clonotype has a handful of counts. The rearrangement joins TRBV14 to TRBJ1-2; 7 bases line up with TRBD1. This receptor was obtained from a female donor in good health. As DNA, the CDR3 is TGTGCCAGCAGCCCCCCGACAGGGCGGTATGGCTACACCTTC. It specifies CASSPPTGRYGYTF.